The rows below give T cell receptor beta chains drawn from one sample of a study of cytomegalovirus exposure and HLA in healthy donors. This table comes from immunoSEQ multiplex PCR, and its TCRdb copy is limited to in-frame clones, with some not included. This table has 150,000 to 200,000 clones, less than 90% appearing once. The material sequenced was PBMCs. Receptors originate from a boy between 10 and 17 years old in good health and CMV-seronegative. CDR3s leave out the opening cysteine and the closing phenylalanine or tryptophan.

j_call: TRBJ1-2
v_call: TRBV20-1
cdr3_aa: SAGSGYT

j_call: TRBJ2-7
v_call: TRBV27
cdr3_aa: ASSLLAGPVGQY

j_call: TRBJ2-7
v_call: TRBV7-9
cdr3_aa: ASSALAYEQY

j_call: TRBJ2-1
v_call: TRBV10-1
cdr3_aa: ASSDGQGHSYNEQF

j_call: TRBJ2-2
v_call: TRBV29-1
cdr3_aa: SVASGSSLGELF

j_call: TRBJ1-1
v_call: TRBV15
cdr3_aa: ATSRDYEEFTEAF

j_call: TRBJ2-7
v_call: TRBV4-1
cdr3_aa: ASSQESGPISYEQY

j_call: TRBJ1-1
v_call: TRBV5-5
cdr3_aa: ASSGVTGLNTEAF

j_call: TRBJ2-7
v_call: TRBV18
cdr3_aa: ASSLYPIETYEQY

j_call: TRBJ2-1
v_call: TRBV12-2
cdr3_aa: ASRPEASLLTCRDEQF

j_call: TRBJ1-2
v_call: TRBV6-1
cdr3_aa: ASRSPTAKYGYT

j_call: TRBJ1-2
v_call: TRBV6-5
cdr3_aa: ASSYSVGGGNYGYT

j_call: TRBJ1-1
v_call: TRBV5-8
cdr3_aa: ASSFRVGTEAF

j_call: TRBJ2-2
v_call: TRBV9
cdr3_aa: ASSVVTSGRSGELF

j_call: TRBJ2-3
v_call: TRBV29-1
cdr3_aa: SVTGGRDWEVVGSDTQY

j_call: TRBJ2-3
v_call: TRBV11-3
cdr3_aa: ASSLSLSSGSADTQY

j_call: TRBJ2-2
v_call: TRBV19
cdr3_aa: ASSKGATRNTGELF

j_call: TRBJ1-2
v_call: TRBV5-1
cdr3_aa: ASSLALGQNYGYT

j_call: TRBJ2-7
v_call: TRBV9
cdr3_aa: ASSVDNSYEQY

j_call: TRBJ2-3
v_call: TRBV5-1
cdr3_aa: ATAKKETDTQY

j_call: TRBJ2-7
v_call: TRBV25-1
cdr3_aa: ASSGTGGYEQY

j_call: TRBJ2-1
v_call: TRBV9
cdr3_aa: ASSVEAVQF

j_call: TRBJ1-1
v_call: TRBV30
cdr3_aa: AWRGLVPGNEAF

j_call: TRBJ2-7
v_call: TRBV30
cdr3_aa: AWTRGGSYEQY

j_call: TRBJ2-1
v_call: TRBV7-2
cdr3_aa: ASSLVRAGEQF

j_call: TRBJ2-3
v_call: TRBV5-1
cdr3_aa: ASSLLGREGPPSTDTQY

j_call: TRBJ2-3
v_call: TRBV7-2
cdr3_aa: ASSPRNTQY

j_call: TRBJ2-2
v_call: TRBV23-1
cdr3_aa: ASSPPKLFPHGELF

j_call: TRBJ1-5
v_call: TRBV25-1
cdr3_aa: ASRGEGNQPQH

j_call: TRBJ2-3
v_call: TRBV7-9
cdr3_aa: ATQRQGNTDTQY

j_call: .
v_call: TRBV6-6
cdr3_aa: ASSYVYEQY

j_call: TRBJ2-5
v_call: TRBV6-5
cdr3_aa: ASSLISIQETQY

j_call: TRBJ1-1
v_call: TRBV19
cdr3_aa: ASSLPRWTATIMNTEAF

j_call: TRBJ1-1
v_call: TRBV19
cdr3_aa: ASSLGQVYTEAF

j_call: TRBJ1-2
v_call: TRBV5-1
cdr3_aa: ASTGRDDGYT

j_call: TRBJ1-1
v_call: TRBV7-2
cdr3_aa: ASSLARSLITEAF

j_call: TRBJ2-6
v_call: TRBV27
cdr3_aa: ASSLGMRQAFSGANVLT

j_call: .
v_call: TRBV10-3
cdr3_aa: AISESTGTTYEQY

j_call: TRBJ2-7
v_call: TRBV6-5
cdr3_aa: ASSYTGTGGSEQY

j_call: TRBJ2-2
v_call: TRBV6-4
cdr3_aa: ASSAGQGDTGELF

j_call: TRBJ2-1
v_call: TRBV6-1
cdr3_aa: ASSEGAGGSDEQF

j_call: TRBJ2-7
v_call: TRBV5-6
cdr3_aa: ASSLGWDSYEQY

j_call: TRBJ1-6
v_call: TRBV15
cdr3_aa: ATSRDLMGGEINSPLH

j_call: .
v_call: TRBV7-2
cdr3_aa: ASSLDPLTNYEQY